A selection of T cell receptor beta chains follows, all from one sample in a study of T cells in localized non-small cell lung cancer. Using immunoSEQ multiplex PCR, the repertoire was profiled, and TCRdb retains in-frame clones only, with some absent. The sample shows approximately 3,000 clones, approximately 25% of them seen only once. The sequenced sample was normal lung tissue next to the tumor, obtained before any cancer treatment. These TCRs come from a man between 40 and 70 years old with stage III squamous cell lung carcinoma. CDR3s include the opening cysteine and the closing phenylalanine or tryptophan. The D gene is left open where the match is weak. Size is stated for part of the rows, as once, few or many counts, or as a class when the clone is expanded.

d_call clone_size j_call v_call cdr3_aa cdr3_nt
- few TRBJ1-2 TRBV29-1 CSVDPPGAYGYTF TGCAGCGTTGATCCCCCAGGGGCCTATGGCTACACCTTC
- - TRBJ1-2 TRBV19 CASSMRNSYGYTF TGTGCCAGTAGTATGCGTAATTCCTATGGCTACACCTTC
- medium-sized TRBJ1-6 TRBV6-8 CASSAQTGWNSPLHF TGTGCCAGCAGTGCCCAGACGGGATGGAATTCACCCCTCCACTTT
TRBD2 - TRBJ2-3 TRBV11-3 CASSMGLAGGTDTQYF TGTGCCAGCAGCATGGGACTAGCGGGGGGCACAGATACGCAGTATTTT
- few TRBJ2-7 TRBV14 CASSQDLLALQYF TGTGCCAGCAGCCAAGATCTACTAGCCTTGCAGTACTTC
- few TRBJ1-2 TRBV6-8 CASSSLQQAFGNYGYTF TGTGCCAGCAGTTCACTCCAACAGGCCTTTGGTAACTATGGCTACACCTTC
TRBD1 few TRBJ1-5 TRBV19 CASSRGGAVSQPQHF TGTGCCAGTAGTCGAGGGGGCGCGGTTTCCCAGCCCCAGCATTTT
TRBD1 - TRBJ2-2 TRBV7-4 CASSPTGTGNTGELFF TGTGCCAGCAGCCCAACGGGGACAGGGAACACCGGGGAGCTGTTTTTT
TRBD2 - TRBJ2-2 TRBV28 CASSFPGLAGGLRGTGELFF TGTGCCAGCAGTTTTCCCGGACTAGCGGGGGGGCTAAGGGGAACCGGGGAGCTGTTTTTT
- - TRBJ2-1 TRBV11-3 CASSLYWGRETFGEQFF TGTGCCAGCAGCTTATATTGGGGACGAGAAACGTTCGGCGAGCAGTTCTTC
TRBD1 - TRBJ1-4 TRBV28 CASSLDRGTATNEKLFF TGTGCCAGCAGTTTGGACAGGGGAACCGCAACTAATGAAAAACTGTTTTTT
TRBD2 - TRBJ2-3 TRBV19 CASSKGLSRRTSTDTQYF TGTGCCAGTAGTAAGGGACTATCCCGTAGAACTAGCACAGATACGCAGTATTTT
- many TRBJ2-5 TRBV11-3 CASSYGSLTLSGTQYF TGTGCCAGCAGCTACGGTAGCCTCACGTTAAGCGGGACCCAGTACTTC
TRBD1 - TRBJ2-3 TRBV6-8 CAITMTGASTDTQYF TGTGCCATCACTATGACAGGGGCGAGCACAGATACGCAGTATTTT
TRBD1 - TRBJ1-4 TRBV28 CASSLDRGREKLFF TGTGCCAGCAGTTTGGACAGGGGGCGTGAAAAACTGTTTTTT
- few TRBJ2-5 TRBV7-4 CASSLAATETQYF TGTGCCAGCAGCTTAGCGGCCACAGAGACCCAGTACTTC
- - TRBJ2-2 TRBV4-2 CASSPIFNGELFF TGTGCCAGCAGCCCCATTTTCAACGGGGAGCTGTTTTTT
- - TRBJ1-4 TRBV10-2 CASSEQGGDEKLFF TGCGCCAGCAGTGAACAGGGAGGGGATGAAAAACTGTTTTTT
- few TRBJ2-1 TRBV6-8 CASRSIGGSYNEQFF TGTGCCAGCCGCAGCATCGGGGGCTCCTACAATGAGCAGTTCTTC
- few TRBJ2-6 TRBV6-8 CASKPSGANVLTF TGTGCCAGTAAGCCCTCTGGGGCCAACGTCCTGACTTTC
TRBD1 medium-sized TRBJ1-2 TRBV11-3 CASFTPGTGGDIFEQGGYTF TGTGCCAGCTTCACACCTGGGACAGGGGGCGACATTTTCGAGCAGGGTGGCTACACCTTC
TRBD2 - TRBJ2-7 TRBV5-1 CASSLATSGAGSYEQYF TGCGCCAGCAGCTTGGCTACTAGCGGGGCGGGCTCCTACGAGCAGTACTTC
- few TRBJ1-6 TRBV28 CASSLWDRLWSSYNSPLHF TGTGCCAGCAGTTTATGGGACCGTTTATGGAGCTCCTATAATTCACCCCTCCACTTT
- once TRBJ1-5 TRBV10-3 CAISESRSTGLEPQHF TGTGCCATCAGTGAGTCGAGGAGTACGGGTTTGGAGCCCCAGCATTTT
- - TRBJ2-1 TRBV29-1 CSVVRQVNEQFF TGCAGCGTTGTACGACAGGTCAATGAGCAGTTCTTC
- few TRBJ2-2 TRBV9 CASSDPRANTGELFF TGTGCCAGCAGTGACCCCAGGGCGAACACCGGGGAGCTGTTTTTT
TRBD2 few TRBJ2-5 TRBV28 CASSEGLAGGLETQYF TGTGCCAGCAGTGAGGGACTAGCGGGGGGTTTAGAGACCCAGTACTTC
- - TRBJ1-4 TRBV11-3 CASSLVVRNNEKLFF TGTGCCAGCAGCTTGGTGGTCAGGAATAATGAAAAACTGTTTTTT
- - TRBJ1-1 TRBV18 CASSPRPGGQNTEAFF TGTGCCAGCTCACCACGCCCGGGGGGCCAGAACACTGAAGCTTTCTTT
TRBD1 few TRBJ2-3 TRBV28 CASSSPTGGIDTQYF TGTGCCAGCAGTTCACCGACAGGGGGCATCGATACGCAGTATTTT
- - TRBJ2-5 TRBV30 CAWSFRRAAATYF TGTGCCTGGAGTTTTCGGCGGGCAGCAGCTACGTACTTC
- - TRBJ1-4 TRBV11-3 CASSLGGFNEKLFF TGTGCCAGCAGCTTAGGAGGCTTTAATGAAAAACTGTTTTTT